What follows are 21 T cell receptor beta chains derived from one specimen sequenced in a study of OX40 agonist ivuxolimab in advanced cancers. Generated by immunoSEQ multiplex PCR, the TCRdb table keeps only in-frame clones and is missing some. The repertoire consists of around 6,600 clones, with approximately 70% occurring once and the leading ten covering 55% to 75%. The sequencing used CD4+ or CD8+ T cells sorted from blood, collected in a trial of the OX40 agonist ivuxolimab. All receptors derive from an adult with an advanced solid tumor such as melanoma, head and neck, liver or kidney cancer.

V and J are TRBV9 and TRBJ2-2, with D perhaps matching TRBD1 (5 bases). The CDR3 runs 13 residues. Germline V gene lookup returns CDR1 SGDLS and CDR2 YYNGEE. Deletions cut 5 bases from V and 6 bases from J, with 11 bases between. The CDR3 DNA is TGTGCCAGCAGTGACCCAGGGTCCGGGGAGCTGTTTTTT. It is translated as CASSDPGSGELFF. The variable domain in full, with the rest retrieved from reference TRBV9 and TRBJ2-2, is DSGVTQTPKHLITATGQRVTLRCSPRSGDLSVYWYQQSLDQGLQFLIQYYNGEERAKGNILERFSAQQFPDLHSELNLSSLELGDSALYFCASSDPGSGELFFGEGSRLTVL.

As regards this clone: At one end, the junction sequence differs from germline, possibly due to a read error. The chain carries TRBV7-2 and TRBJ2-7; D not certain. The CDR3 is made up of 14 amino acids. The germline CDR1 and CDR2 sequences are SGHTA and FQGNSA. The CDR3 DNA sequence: TGCGCCAGCAGCCAAGGACCGGTTTACTACGAGCAGTACTTC. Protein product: CASSQGPVYYEQYF.

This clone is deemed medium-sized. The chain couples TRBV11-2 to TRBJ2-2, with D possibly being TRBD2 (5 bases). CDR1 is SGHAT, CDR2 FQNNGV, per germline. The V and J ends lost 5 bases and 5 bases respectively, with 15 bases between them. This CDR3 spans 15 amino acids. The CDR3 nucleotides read TGTGCCAGCAGCCCACCCCACCCGGGGACCGGGGAGCTGTTTTTT. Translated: CASSPPHPGTGELFF.

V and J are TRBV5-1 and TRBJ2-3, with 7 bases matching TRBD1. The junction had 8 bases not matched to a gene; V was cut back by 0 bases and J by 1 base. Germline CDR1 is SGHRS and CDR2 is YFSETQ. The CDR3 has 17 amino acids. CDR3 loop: CASSLAGGLQGTDTQYF. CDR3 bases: TGCGCCAGCAGCTTGGCAGGGGGATTACAGGGCACAGATACGCAGTATTTT.

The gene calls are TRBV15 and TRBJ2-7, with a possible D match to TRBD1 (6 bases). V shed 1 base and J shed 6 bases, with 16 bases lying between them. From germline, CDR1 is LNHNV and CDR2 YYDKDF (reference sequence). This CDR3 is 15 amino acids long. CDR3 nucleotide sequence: TGTGCCACCAGCAGAGTCGAACAGGGTAAGGCCGAGCAGTACTTC. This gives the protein CATSRVEQGKAEQYF.

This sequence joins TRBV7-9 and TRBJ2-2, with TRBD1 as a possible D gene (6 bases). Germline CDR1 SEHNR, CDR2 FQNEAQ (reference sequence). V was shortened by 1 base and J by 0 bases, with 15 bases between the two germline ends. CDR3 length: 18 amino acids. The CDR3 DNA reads TGTGCCAGCAGCTTAGAGGCGTGGGGGCATCCGAACACCGGGGAGCTGTTTTTT. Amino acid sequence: CASSLEAWGHPNTGELFF.

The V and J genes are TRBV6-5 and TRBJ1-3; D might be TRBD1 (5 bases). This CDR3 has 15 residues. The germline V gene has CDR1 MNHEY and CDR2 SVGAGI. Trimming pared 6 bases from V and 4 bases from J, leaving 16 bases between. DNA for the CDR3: TGTGCCAGCAGCCCAGGACACCCAAAAGGAAACACCATATATTTT. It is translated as CASSPGHPKGNTIYF.

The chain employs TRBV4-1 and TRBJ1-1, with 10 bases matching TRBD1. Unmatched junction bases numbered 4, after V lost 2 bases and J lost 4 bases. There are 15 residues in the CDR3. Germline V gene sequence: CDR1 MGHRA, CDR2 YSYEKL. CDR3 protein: CASSQPGQGSTEAFF. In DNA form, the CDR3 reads TGCGCCAGCAGCCAACCGGGACAGGGGTCCACTGAAGCTTTCTTT.

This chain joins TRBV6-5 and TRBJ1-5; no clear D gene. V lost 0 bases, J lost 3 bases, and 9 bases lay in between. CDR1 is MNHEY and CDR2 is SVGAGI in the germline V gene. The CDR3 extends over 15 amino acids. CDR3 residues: CASSYSGRSNQPQHF. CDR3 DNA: TGTGCCAGCAGTTACTCGGGCAGGTCCAATCAGCCCCAGCATTTT.

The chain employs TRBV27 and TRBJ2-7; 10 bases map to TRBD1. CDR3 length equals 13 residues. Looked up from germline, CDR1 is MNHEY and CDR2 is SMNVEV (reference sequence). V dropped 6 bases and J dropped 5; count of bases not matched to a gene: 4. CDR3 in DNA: TGTGCCAGCAGGACCGGGACAGGGGACGAGCAGTACTTC. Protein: CASRTGTGDEQYF.

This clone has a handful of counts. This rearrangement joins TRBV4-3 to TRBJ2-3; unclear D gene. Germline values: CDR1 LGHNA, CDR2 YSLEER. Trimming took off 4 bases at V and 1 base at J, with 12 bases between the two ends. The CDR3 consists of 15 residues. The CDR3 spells CASSRVSDGTDTQYF. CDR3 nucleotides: TGCGCCAGCAGCCGGGTCTCAGACGGCACAGATACGCAGTATTTT.

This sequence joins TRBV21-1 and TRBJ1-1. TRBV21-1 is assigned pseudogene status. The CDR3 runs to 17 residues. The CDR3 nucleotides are TGTGCCAGCAGCAAAGAGGGGGAGGCCCCCCTTAGGACTGAAGCTTTCTTT. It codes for CASSKEGEAPLRTEAFF.

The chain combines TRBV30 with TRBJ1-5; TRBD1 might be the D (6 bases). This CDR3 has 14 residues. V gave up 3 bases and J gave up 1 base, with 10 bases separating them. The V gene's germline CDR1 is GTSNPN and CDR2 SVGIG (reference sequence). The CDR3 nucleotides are TGTGCCTGGAGCGACGGACAGAGCAATCAGCCCCAGCATTTT. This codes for CAWSDGQSNQPQHF.

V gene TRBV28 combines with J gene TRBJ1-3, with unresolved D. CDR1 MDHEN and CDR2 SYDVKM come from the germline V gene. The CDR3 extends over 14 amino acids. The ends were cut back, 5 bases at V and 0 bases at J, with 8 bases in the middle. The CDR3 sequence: CASSGRNSGNTIYF. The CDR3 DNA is TGTGCCAGCAGTGGGCGCAACTCTGGAAACACCATATATTTT.

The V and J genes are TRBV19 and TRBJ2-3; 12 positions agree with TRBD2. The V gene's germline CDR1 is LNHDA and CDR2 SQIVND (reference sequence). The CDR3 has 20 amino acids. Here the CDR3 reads CTLRASSMRLAGDRTDTQYF. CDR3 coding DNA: TGTACCCTCCGCGCCAGTAGTATGCGACTAGCGGGAGATCGCACAGATACGCAGTATTTT. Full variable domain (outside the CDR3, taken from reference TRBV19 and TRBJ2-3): DGGITQSPKYLFRKEGQNVTLSCEQNLNHDAMYWYRQDPGQGLRLIYYSQIVNDFQKGDIAEGYSVSREKKESFPLTVTSAQKNPTAFYLCTLRASSMRLAGDRTDTQYFGPGTRLTVL.

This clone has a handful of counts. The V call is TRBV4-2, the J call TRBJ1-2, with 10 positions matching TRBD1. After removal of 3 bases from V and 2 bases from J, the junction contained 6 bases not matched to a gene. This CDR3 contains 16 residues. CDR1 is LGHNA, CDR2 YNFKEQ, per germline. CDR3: CASSQPRDRGNYGYTF. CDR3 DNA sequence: TGTGCCAGCAGCCAGCCTCGGGACAGGGGCAACTATGGCTACACCTTC.

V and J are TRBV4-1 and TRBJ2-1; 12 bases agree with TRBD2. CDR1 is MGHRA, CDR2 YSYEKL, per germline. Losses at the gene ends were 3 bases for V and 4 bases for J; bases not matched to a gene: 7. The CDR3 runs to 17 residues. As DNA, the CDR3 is TGCGCCAGCAGCCATCCGACTAGCGGGAGTCTATACAATGAGCAGTTCTTC. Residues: CASSHPTSGSLYNEQFF.

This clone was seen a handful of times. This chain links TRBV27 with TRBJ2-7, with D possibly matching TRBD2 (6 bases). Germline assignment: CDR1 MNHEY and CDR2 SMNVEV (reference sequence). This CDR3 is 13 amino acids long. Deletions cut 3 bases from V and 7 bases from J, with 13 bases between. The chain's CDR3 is CASSFVLGGEQYF. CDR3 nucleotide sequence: TGTGCCAGCAGTTTTGTCCTTGGGGGGGAGCAGTACTTC.

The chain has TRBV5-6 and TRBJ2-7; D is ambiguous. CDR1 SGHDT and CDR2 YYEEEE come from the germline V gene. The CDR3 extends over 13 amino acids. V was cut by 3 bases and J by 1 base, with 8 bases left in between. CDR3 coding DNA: TGTGCCAGCAGCTCGGGCGGATCCTACGAGCAGTACTTC. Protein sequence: CASSSGGSYEQYF.

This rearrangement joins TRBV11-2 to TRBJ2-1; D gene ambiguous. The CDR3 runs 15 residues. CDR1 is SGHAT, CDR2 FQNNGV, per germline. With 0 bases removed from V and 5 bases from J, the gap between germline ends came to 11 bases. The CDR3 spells CASSLDRADNNEQFF. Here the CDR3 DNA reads TGTGCCAGCAGCTTAGATAGGGCAGATAACAATGAGCAGTTCTTC. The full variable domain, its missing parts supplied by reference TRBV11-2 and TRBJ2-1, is EAGVAQSPRYKIIEKRQSVAFWCNPISGHATLYWYQQILGQGPKLLIQFQNNGVVDDSQLPKDRFSAERLKGVDSTLKIQPAKLEDSAVYLCASSLDRADNNEQFFGPGTRLTVL.

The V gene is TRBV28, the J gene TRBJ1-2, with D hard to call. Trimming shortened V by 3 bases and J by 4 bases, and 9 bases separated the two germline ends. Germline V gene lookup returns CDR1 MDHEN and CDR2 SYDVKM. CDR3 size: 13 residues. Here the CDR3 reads CASSFLRGYGYTF. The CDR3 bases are TGTGCCAGCAGTTTCCTTCGGGGCTATGGCTACACCTTC.